This paragraph covers one TCR beta chain sequence. As yet, its antigen is unknown. These data come from a study of shared clonotypes between healthy human individuals. Study results and caveats: Naive subsets usually exceeded memory subsets in estimated richness.

V gave up 1 base and J gave up 4 bases, with 20 bases separating them. Germline values: CDR1 MDHEN, CDR2 SYDVKM. This CDR3 has 17 residues. Genomic DNA of every subset was divided equally among multiple immunoSEQ plates. Using immunoSEQ multiplex PCR, the repertoire was profiled, and TCRdb retains in-frame clones only, with some absent. Among 2,500,000 or so clones listed, over 85% were seen once. Every one of the donors was a Caucasian adult that lived in Nashville, Tennessee. V is TRBV28 and J is TRBJ2-7, with D tentatively TRBD1 or TRBD2 (7 bases each). The specimen sequenced was naive CD4+ T cells from PBMCs. Subset of the sample: CD45RA+ positively selected. The receptor's source is a man aged 18 to 29 in good health. Some clones in this sample may be carry-over from other donors' samples. The CDR3 here is CASSLFGKGGGLYEQYF. The CDR3 coding sequence is TGTGCCAGCAGTTTATTCGGGAAGGGAGGGGGCCTATACGAGCAGTACTTC.